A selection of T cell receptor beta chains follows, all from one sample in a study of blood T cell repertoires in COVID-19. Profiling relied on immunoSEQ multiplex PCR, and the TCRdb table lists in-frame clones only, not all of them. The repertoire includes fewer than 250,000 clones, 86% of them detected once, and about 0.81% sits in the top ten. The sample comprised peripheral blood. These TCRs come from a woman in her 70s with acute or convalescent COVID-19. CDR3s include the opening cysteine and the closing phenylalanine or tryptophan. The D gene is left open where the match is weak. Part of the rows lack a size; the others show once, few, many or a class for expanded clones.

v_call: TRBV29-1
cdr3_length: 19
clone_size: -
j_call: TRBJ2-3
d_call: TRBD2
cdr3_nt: TGCAGCGCTATGGGGCGGGGCGGACTAGCGGGAGTTAGAACAGATACGCAGTATTTT
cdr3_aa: CSAMGRGGLAGVRTDTQYF

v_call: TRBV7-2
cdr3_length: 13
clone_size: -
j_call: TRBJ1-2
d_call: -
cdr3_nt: TGTGCCAGCAGCCTCTCCTCGGGCTATGGCTACACCTTC
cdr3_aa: CASSLSSGYGYTF

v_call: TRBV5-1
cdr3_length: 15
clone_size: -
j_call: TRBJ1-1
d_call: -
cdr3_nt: TGCGCCAGCACTTCCTCAACGAGCCTGAACACTGAAGCTTTCTTT
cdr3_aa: CASTSSTSLNTEAFF

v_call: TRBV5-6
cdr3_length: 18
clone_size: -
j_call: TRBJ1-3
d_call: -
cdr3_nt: TGTGCCAGCAGCTTGGACAGTAGGACATCAGTCGCTGGAAACACCATATATTTT
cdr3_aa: CASSLDSRTSVAGNTIYF

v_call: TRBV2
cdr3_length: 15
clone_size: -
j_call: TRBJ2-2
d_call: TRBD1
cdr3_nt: TGTGCCAGCGGGACAGGGGGCGCCGTCACCGGGGAGCTGTTTTTT
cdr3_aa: CASGTGGAVTGELFF

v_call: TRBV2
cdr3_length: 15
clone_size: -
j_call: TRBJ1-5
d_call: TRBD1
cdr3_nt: TGTGCCAGCAGTGTCAATCAGGGGGCAATTCAGCCCCAGCATTTT
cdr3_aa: CASSVNQGAIQPQHF

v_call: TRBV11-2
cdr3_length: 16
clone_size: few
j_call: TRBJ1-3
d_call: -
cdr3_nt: TGTGCCAGCAGCTCCTTAACTAGGAGAACTGGAAACACCATATATTTT
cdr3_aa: CASSSLTRRTGNTIYF

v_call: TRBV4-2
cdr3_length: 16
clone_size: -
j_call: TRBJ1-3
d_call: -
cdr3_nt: TGTGCCAGCAGCCAATATCGGGGGGAGGCTGGAAACACCATATATTTT
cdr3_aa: CASSQYRGEAGNTIYF

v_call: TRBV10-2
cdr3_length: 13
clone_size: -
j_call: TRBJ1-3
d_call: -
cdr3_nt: TGCGCCAGCAGTGAGTCGGGTCGGGACACCATATATTTT
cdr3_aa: CASSESGRDTIYF

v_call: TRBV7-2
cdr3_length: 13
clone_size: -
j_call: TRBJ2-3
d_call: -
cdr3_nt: TGTGCCAGCAGCCTAAGAAGGGGGTCGGCGCAGTATTTT
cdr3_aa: CASSLRRGSAQYF

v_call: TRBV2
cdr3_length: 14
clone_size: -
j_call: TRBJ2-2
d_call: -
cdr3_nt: TGTGCCAGCAGGGAAGGAGAGAACACCGGGGAGCTGTTTTTT
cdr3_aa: CASREGENTGELFF

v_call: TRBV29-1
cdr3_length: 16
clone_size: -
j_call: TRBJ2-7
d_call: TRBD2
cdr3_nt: TGCAGCGTTGTGGGCCAAACGAGCGGGAGCTCCTACGAGCAGTACTTC
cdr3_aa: CSVVGQTSGSSYEQYF

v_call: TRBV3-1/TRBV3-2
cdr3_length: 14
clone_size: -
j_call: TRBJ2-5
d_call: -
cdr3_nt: TGTGCCAGCAGCCAACTTCTTGGGAGCAAGACCCAGTACTTC
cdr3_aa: CASSQLLGSKTQYF

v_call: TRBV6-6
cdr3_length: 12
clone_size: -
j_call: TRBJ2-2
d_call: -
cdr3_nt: TGTGCCAGCCGAATGAACTACGGGGAGCTGTTTTTT
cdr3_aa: CASRMNYGELFF

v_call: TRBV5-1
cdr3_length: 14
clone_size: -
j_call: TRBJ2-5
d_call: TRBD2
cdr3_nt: TGCGCCAGCAGCTTCGCGGGAGGGGGAGAGACCCAGTACTTC
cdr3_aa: CASSFAGGGETQYF

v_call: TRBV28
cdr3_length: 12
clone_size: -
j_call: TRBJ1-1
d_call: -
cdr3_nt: TGTGCCAGCAGTTTATACGGAGGGAAAACTTTCTTT
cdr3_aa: CASSLYGGKTFF

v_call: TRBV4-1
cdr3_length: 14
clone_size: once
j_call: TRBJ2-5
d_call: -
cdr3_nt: TGCGCCAGCAGCCACGAACGACACGCGGGGACCCAGTACTTC
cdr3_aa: CASSHERHAGTQYF

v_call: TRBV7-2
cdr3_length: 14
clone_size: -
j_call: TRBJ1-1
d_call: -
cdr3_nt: TGTGCCAGCAGCTTAGTTCAGGGCCGGACTGAAGCTTTCTTT
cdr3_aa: CASSLVQGRTEAFF

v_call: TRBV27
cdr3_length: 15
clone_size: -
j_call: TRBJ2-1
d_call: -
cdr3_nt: TGTGCCAGCAGTTCAGGGGGACTAGTTCGGAATGAGCAGTTCTTC
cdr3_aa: CASSSGGLVRNEQFF

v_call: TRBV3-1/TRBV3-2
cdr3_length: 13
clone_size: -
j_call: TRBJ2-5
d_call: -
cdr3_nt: TGTGCCAGCAGCCAAGGCGGCCGGGGGACCCAGTACTTC
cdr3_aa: CASSQGGRGTQYF

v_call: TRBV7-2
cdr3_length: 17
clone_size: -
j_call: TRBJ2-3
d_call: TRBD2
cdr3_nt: TGTGCCAGCAGCTTATCGCATAGGCTAGCGGGAACAGATACGCAGTATTTT
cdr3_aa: CASSLSHRLAGTDTQYF

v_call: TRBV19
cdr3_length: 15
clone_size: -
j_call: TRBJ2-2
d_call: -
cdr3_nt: TGTGCCAGTAAACTAAAAAGCCAGCTCACCGGGGAGCTGTTTTTT
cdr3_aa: CASKLKSQLTGELFF

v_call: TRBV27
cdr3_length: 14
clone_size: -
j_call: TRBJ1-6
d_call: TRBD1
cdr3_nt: TGTGCCAGCAACCCAGGGGGACCCAATTCACCCCTCCACTTT
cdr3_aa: CASNPGGPNSPLHF

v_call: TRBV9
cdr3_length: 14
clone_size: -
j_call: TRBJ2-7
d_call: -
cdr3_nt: TGTGCCAGCAGCGCAACACTCCAGCGGAGCGAGCAGTACTTC
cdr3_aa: CASSATLQRSEQYF

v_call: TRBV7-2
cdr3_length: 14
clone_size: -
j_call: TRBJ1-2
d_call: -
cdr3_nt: TGTGCCAGCGCCCCCGGGGGGGTTAACTATGGCTACACCTTC
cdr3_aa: CASAPGGVNYGYTF

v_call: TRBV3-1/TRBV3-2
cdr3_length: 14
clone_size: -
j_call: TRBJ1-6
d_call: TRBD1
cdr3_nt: TGTGCCAGCAGCCCGACAGGGTACCGTTCACCCCTCCACTTT
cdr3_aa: CASSPTGYRSPLHF

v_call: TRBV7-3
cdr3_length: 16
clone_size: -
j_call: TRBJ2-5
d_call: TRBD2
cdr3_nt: TGTGCCAGCAGCGCCTTTAGCGGGAGGCGACAAGAGACCCAGTACTTC
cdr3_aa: CASSAFSGRRQETQYF

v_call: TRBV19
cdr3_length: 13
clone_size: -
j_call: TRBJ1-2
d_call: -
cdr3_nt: TGTGCCAGTAGTATAGAACAGTGGTATGGCTACACCTTC
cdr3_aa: CASSIEQWYGYTF

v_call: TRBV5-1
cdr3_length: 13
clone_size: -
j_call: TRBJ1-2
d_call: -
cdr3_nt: TGCGCCAGCAGCTTGACAGATAACTATGGCTACACCTTC
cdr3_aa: CASSLTDNYGYTF

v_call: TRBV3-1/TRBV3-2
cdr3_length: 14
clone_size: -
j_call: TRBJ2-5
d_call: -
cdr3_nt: TGTGCCAGCAGCCTAAGGGGGGGCCGAGAGACCCAGTACTTC
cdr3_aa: CASSLRGGRETQYF

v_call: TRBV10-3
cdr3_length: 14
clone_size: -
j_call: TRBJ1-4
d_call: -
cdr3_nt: TGTGCCATCAGTGAGGCAGGGCAAAATGAAAAACTGTTTTTT
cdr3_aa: CAISEAGQNEKLFF

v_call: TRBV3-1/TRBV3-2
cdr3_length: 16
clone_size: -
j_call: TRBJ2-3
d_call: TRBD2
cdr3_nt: TGTGCCAGCAGCCCGGGACTAGCGGGGGGGCAAAATACGCAGTATTTT
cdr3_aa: CASSPGLAGGQNTQYF

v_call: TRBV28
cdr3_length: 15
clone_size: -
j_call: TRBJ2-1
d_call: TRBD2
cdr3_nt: TGTGCCAGCAGTCCCGGGACTAGCGGGTGGGATGAGCAGTTCTTC
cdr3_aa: CASSPGTSGWDEQFF

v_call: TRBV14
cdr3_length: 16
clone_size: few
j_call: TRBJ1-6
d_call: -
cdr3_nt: TGTGCCAGCAGCCGAATGACTAGCTCCTATAATTCACCCCTCCACTTT
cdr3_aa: CASSRMTSSYNSPLHF

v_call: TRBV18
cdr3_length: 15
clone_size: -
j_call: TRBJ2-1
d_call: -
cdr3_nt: TGTGCCAGCTCACCAGAGACTTACTCCTACAATGAGCAGTTCTTC
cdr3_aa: CASSPETYSYNEQFF

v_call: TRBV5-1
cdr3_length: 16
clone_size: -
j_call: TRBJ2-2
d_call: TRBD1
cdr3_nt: TGCGCCAGCAGCTTGTTGTCAGGGGGGAACACCGGGGAGCTGTTTTTT
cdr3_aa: CASSLLSGGNTGELFF

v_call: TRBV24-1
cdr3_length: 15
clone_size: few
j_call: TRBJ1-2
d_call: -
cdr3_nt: TGTGCCACCAGTGACCCCTCGACCCCAGCGGGTGGCTACACCTTC
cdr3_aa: CATSDPSTPAGGYTF

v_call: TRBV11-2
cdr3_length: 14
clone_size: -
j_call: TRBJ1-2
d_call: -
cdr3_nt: TGTGCCAGCAGCTTAGAGCAGGGGAACTATGGCTACACCTTC
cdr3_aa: CASSLEQGNYGYTF

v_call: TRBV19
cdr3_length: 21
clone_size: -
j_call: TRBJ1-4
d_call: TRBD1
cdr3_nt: TGTGCCAGTAGTATAAATCTGGGATCGGGACAGATAGTTGCAACTAATGAAAAACTGTTTTTT
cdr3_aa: CASSINLGSGQIVATNEKLFF

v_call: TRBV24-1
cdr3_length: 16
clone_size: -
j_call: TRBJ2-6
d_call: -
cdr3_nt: TGTGCCACCAGTGATTCCAGGGTCTCTGGGGCCAACGTCCTGACTTTC
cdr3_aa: CATSDSRVSGANVLTF

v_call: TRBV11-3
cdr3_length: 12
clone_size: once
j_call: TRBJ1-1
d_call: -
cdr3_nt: TGTGCCAGCAGCCCCGAGGACACTGAAGCTTTCTTT
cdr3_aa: CASSPEDTEAFF

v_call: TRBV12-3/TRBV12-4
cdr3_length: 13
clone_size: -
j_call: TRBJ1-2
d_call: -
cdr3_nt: TGTGCCAGCAGTTTCGGGGTAGAATATGGCTACACCTTC
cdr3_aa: CASSFGVEYGYTF

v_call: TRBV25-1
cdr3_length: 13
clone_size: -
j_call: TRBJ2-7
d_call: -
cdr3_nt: TGTGCCAGCAGTGCCCGTGGAGGGTACGAGCAGTACTTC
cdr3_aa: CASSARGGYEQYF

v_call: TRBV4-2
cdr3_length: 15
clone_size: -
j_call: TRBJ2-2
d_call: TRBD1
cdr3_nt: TGTGCCAGCAGGCCAGGGGGCGAGAACACCGGGGAGCTGTTTTTT
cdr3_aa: CASRPGGENTGELFF

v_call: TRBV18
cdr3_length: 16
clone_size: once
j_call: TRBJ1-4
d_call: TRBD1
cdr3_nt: TGTGCCAGCTCACCTAATGACAGGGCGGCTAATGAAAAACTGTTTTTT
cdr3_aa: CASSPNDRAANEKLFF

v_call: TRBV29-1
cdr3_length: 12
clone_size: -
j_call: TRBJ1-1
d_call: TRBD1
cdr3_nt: TGCAGCGTCTCCACAGGGGGCACTGAAGCTTTCTTT
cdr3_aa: CSVSTGGTEAFF

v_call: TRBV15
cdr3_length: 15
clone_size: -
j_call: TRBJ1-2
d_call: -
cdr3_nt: TGTGCCACCAGCAGAGGGGGTGGAGGGGCGGAGGGCTACACCTTC
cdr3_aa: CATSRGGGGAEGYTF

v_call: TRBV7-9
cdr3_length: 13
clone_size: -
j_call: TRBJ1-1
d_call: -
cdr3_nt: TGTGCCAGCAGCATTGAGGGGGTTGGTGAAGCTTTCTTT
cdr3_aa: CASSIEGVGEAFF

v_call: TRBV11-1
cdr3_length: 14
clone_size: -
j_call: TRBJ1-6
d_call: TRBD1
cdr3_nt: TGTGCCAGCAGCTCCGGACAGGGCCGCTCACCCCTCCACTTT
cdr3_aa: CASSSGQGRSPLHF

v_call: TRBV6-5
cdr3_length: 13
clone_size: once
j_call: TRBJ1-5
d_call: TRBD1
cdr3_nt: TGTGCCAGCAGAGGACAGGGCAATCAGCCCCAGCATTTT
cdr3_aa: CASRGQGNQPQHF

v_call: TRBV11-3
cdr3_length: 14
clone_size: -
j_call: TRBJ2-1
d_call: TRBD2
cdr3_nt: TGTGCCAGCAGCTTAGAAAATGGACTAGCTGAGCAGTTCTTC
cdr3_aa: CASSLENGLAEQFF

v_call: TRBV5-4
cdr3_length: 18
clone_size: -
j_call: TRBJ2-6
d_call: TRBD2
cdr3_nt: TGTGCCAGCAGCCAGGTAGCGGGAGGGCCCACAGGGGCCAACGTCCTGACTTTC
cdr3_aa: CASSQVAGGPTGANVLTF

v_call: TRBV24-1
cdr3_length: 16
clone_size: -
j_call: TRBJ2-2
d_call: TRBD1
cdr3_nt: TGTGCCACCAGTGATCACAGGGGGCGAATTACCGGGGAGCTGTTTTTT
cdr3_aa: CATSDHRGRITGELFF

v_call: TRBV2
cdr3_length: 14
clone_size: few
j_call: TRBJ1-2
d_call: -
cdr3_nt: TGTGCCAGCAGTGAAAATCAGGGAATCTATGGCTACACCTTC
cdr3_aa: CASSENQGIYGYTF

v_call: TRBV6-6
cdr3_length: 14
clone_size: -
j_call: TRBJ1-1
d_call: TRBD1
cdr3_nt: TGTGCCAGCAGTTCCCGGACAGGGGGCCTCGAAGCTTTCTTT
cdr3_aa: CASSSRTGGLEAFF

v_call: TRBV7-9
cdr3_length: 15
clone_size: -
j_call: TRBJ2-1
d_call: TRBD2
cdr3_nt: TGTGCCAGCAGCTTAGGTAGCGGGAGAGACAATGAGCAGTTCTTC
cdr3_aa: CASSLGSGRDNEQFF

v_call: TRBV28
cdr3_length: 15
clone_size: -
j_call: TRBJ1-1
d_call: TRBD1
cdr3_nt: TGTGCCAGTTCGAACGGTGGGACAGGGGGTCCTGAAGCTTTCTTT
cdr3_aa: CASSNGGTGGPEAFF

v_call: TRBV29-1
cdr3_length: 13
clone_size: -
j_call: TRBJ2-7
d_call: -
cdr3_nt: TGCAGCAATCATGGCAGGGGAGCCTACGAGCAGTACTTC
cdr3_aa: CSNHGRGAYEQYF

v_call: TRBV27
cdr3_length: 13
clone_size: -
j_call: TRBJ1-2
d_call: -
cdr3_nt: TGTGCCAGCAGTACCGCCGGGGGTTATGGCTACACCTTC
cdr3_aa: CASSTAGGYGYTF